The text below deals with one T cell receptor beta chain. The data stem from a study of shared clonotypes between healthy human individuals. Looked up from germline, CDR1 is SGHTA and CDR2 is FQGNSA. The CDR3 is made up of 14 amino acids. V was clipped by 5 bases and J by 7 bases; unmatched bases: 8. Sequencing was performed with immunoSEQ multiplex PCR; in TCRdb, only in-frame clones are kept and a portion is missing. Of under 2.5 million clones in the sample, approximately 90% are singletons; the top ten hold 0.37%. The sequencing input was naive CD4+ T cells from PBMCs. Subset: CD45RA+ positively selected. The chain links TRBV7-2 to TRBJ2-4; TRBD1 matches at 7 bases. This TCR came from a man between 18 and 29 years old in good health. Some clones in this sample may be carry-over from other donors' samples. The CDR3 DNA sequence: TGTGCCAGCAGCGGACCAGGGGGTGGGAACATTCAGTACTTC. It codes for CASSGPGGGNIQYF.